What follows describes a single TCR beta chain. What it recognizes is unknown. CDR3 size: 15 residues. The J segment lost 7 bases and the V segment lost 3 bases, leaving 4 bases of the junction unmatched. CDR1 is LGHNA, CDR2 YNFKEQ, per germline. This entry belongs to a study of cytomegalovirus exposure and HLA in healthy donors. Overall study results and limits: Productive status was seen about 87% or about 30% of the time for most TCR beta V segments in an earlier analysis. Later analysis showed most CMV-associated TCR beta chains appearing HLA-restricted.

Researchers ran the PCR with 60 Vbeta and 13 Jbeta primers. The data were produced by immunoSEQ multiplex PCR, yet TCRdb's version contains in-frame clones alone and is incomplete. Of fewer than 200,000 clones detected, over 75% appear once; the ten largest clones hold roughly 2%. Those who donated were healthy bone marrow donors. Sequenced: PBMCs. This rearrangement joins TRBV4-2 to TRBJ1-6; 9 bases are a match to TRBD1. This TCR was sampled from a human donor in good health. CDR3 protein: CASSQDRGYNSPLHF. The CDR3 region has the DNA TGTGCCAGCAGCCAGGACAGGGGCTACAATTCACCCCTCCACTTT.